This passage covers 10 T cell receptor beta chains from one sample sequenced in a study of T cells in Graves' hyperthyroidism and ophthalmopathy. Researchers took RNA transcripts and amplified the TCR beta CDR3 regions from them. An initial round of RT-PCR targeting the TCR CDR3 relied on the HTBI primer set. TCRdb ran MiXCR on the multiplex PCR reads and lists one entry per CDR3 protein. Of 700,000 or so distinct CDR3 sequences listed, about 14% are singletons. Sequenced sample: blood. The receptors here all came from a woman in her forties or fifties with Graves' ophthalmopathy.

There are a few counts of this clonotype. V is TRBV6-1 and J is TRBJ2-7; 8 positions agree with TRBD1. CDR1 is MNHNS and CDR2 is SASEGT in the germline V gene. V lost 3 bases to trimming and J lost 3 bases; unmatched junction nucleotides: 4. The CDR3 is 14 amino acids. The CDR3 DNA sequence: TGTGCCAGCAGTGACAGGGGGCCCTTCTACGAGCAGTACTTC. Protein product: CASSDRGPFYEQYF.

There are a few counts of this clonotype. The chain links TRBV6-1 to TRBJ2-1; 9 nucleotides match TRBD2. The germline V gene has CDR1 MNHNS and CDR2 SASEGT. Germline trimming cut 9 bases from V and 4 bases from J; bases unmatched to any gene: 10. The CDR3 is made up of 15 amino acids. CDR3 bases: TGTGCCAGTCGGATTCTAGCGGGAATTTACAATGAGCAGTTCTTC. The encoded protein is CASRILAGIYNEQFF.

This rearrangement joins TRBV6-2 or TRBV6-3 to TRBJ2-1; 7 bases line up with TRBD2. This CDR3 is 16 amino acids long. Germline V CDR1 and CDR2: MNHEY, SVGEGT. The V and J ends lost 4 bases and 12 bases, in that order; junction bases with no gene match: 18. This CDR3 reads CASSSLPGLQGRVQFF. CDR3 nucleotide sequence: TGTGCCAGCAGTTCCCTACCGGGACTACAAGGTCGAGTGCAGTTCTTC.

The CDR3 is CASSQDVRTDTQYF. CDR3 coding DNA: TGTGCCAGCAGCCAAGATGTCCGTACAGATACGCAGTATTTT. The chain carries TRBV4-2 and TRBJ2-3; no reliable D call. Germline CDR1 reads LGHNA; CDR2 reads YNFKEQ. The CDR3 loop spans 14 amino acids. V lost 0 bases and J lost 3, with 7 bases in between.

The chain links TRBV9 to TRBJ1-3; D perhaps matches TRBD1 (5 bases). The CDR3 spans 15 residues. The germline V gene has CDR1 SGDLS and CDR2 YYNGEE. V was shortened by 4 bases and J by 0 bases, with 11 bases between the two germline ends. The CDR3 DNA is TGTGCCAGCAGCACCCCAGGGAGCTCTGGAAACACCATATATTTT. Translation gives CASSTPGSSGNTIYF.

This clonotype was recorded a few times. V usage is TRBV4-2 and J usage is TRBJ2-1; D not certain. With 4 bases removed from V and 7 bases from J, the gap between germline ends came to 11 bases. The germline gives CDR1 LGHNA, CDR2 YNFKEQ. The CDR3 loop spans 13 amino acids. The CDR3 sequence is CASSPESFNEQFF. DNA for the CDR3: TGTGCCAGCAGCCCCGAGTCTTTTAATGAGCAGTTCTTC.

This clonotype came up a few times. The rearrangement links TRBV19 to TRBJ2-1; TRBD2 aligns across 9 bases. V dropped 3 bases and J dropped 8; count of bases not matched to a gene: 8. The germline CDR1 and CDR2 sequences are LNHDA and SQIVND (reference sequence). This CDR3 spans 15 amino acids. The CDR3 DNA sequence: TGTGCCAGTAGTATTCGGGGGGCGGGAGGGGATGAGCAGTTCTTC. It specifies CASSIRGAGGDEQFF.

This clonotype was counted only a few times. The chain links TRBV29-1 to TRBJ1-3, with a tentative D call TRBD1 (5 bases). The CDR3 has 13 amino acids. Trimming took 6 bases from V and 2 from J, leaving 11 bases between them. In germline, CDR1 is SQVTM, CDR2 ANQGSEA. Here the CDR3 DNA reads TGCAGCGTAGCCTCAGGGCCTGGAAACACCATATATTTT. It specifies CSVASGPGNTIYF.

There are a few counts of this clonotype. The chain employs TRBV11-1 and TRBJ2-2; 9 bases are a match to TRBD1. CDR1 SGHAT and CDR2 FQDESV come from the germline V gene (reference sequence). This CDR3 comprises 16 residues. V lost 4 bases, J lost 3 bases, and 6 bases stayed unmatched. CDR3 sequence (DNA): TGTGCCAGCAGCTCGGGACAGGGAACGTACACCGGGGAGCTGTTTTTT. Residues: CASSSGQGTYTGELFF. Supplemented by reference TRBV11-1 and TRBJ2-2, the full variable domain reads EAEVAQSPRYKITEKSQAVAFWCDPISGHATLYWYRQILGQGPELLVQFQDESVVDDSQLPKDRFSAERLKGVDSTLKIQPAELGDSAMYLCASSSGQGTYTGELFFGEGSRLTVL.

A few counts support this clonotype. The V and J genes are TRBV10-3 and TRBJ2-1; D is perhaps TRBD2 (5 bases). Deletions cut 0 bases from V and 8 bases from J, with 20 bases between. The length of the CDR3 is 17 residues. CDR1 is ENHRY and CDR2 is SYGVKD in the germline V gene. The CDR3 sequence is CAISESSGPTPPYEQFF. DNA for the CDR3: TGTGCCATCAGTGAGTCAAGCGGCCCCACACCCCCCTATGAGCAGTTCTTC.